Included here is one TCR beta chain sequence, with context. Its antigen is not known. This specimen belongs to a study of chemoradiotherapy in HPV16-positive cancers. Study-level background: Candidate HPV-specific clones and shared TCR motifs came from a couple of HPV16-positive patients.

Repertoires were generated with immunoSEQ multiplex PCR, while TCRdb's copy carries only in-frame clones and drops some. The sample has a few thousand clones; approximately 70% are singletons. General study points: Better recurrence-free survival went with HPV-responsive T-cell expansion in HPV16-positive patients. During treatment, candidate HPV-specific clones and E7-related motifs expanded in tumor.

The V end was cut by 8 bases, the J end by 8 bases, with 15 bases between. Germline CDR1 is PRHDT and CDR2 is FYEKMQ (reference sequence). There are 12 residues in the CDR3. Over chemoradiotherapy, repertoires were sampled more than once. This material was acquired from a patient who underwent chemoradiotherapy. The source is a human donor with HPV-associated anogenital cancer. J is TRBJ1-2 and V is TRBV13; TRBD1 might be the D (6 bases). In DNA, the CDR3 is TGTGCCAGCGGGTTGGGGGGCCGGGGCTACACCTTC. As protein: CASGLGGRGYTF.